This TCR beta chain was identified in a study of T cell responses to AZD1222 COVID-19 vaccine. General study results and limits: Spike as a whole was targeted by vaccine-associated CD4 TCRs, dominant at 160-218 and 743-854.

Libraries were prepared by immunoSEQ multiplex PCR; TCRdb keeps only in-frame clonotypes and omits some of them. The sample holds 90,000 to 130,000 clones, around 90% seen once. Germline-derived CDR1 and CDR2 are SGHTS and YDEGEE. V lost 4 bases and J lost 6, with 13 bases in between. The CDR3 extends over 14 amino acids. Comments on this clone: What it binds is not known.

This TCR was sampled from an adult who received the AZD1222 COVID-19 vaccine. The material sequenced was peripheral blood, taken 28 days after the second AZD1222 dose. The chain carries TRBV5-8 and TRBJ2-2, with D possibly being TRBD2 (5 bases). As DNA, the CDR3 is TGTGCCAGCAGCCACTACGACGGGGCCGGGGAGCTGTTTTTT. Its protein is CASSHYDGAGELFF.